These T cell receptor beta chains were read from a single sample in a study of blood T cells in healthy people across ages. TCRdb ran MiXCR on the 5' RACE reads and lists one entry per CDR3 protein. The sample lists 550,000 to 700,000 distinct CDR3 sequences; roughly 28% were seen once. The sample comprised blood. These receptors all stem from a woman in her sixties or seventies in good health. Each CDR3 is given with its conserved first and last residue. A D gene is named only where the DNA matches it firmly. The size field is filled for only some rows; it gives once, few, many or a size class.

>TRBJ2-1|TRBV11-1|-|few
CASSLGQGRYNEQFF
TGTGCCAGCAGCTTAGGGCAGGGCCGGTACAATGAGCAGTTCTTC
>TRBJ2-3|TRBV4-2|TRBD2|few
CASSLERAGYKDTQYF
TGTGCCAGCAGTCTGGAGCGAGCGGGGTATAAAGATACGCAGTATTTT
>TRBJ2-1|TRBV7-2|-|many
CASSYGQGGNEQFF
TGTGCCAGCAGCTACGGACAGGGAGGGAATGAGCAGTTCTTC
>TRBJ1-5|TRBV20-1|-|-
CSASPRGQPQHF
TGCAGTGCTAGCCCCAGGGGTCAGCCCCAGCATTTT
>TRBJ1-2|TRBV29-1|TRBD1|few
CSVEPGQGAFYGYTF
TGCAGCGTTGAACCCGGACAGGGGGCGTTTTATGGCTACACCTTC
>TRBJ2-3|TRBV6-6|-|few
CASRGLSDTDTQYF
TGTGCCAGCAGGGGCTTAAGTGACACAGATACGCAGTATTTT
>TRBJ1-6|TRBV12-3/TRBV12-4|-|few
CASSLTGGIRSPLHF
TGTGCCAGCAGTTTAACTGGAGGGATCCGCTCACCCCTCCACTTT
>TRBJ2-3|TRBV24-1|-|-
CATSDQNAIRSGTPSQYF
TGTGCCACCAGTGATCAAAACGCGATCCGGTCCGGGACTCCCTCGCAGTATTTT
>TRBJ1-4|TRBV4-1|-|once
CASSQGYGTNEKLFF
TGCGCCAGCAGCCAAGGGTACGGGACTAATGAAAAACTGTTTTTT
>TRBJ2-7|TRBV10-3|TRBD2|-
CASMGGSSYEQYF
TGTGCCTCCATGGGGGGGTCCAGCTACGAGCAGTACTTC
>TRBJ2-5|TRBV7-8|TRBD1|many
CASSLGTGGRETQYF
TGTGCCAGCAGCTTGGGGACAGGGGGCAGAGAGACCCAGTACTTC
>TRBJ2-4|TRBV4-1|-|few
CASSQEPKNIQYF
TGCGCCAGCAGCCAAGAACCCAAAAACATTCAGTACTTC
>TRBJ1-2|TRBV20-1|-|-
CSARDSGTEGYTF
TGCAGTGCTAGGGACAGCGGTACGGAAGGCTACACCTTC
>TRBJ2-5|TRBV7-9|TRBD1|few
CASSSRDRVQETQYF
TGTGCCAGCAGCAGCCGGGACAGGGTCCAAGAGACCCAGTACTTC
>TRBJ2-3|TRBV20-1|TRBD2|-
CSARWGLALDAQYF
TGCAGTGCTAGGTGGGGACTAGCCCTCGATGCGCAGTATTTT
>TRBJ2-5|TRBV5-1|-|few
CASSAQTGDGTQYF
TGCGCCAGCAGCGCTCAAACAGGAGATGGGACCCAGTACTTC
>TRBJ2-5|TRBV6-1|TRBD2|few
CASTRGGGEETQYF
TGTGCCAGCACGCGCGGGGGGGGCGAAGAGACCCAGTACTTC
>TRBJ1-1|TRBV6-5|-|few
CASSSLRGNTEAFF
TGTGCCAGCAGTAGCCTCAGAGGGAACACTGAAGCTTTCTTT
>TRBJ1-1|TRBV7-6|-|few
CASSPRLDTEAFF
TGTGCCAGCAGCCCGAGGCTGGACACTGAAGCTTTCTTT
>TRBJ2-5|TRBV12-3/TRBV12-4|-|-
CASSFRSSKTQYF
TGTGCCAGCAGTTTCCGGTCATCTAAGACCCAGTACTTC
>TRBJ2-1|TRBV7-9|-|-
CASRRDSGEQFF
TGTGCCAGCCGACGGGACTCGGGTGAGCAGTTCTTC
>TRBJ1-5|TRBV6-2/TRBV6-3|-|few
CASSHGVRGNQPQHF
TGTGCCAGCAGTCACGGGGTCAGGGGTAATCAGCCCCAGCATTTT
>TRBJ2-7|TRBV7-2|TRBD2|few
CASSLRATSGGLSSYEQYF
TGTGCCAGCAGCCTTAGAGCGACTAGCGGGGGGTTAAGCTCCTACGAGCAGTACTTC
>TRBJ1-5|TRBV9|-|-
CASSPREGSNQPQHF
TGTGCCAGCAGCCCCCGAGAGGGAAGCAATCAGCCCCAGCATTTT
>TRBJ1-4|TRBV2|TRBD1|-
CASSRDRIGNEELFF
TGTGCCAGCAGTCGGGACAGGATTGGTAATGAAGAACTGTTTTTT
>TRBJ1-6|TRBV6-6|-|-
CASSYEDGTNSPLHF
TGTGCCAGCAGTTACGAGGACGGCACCAATTCACCCCTCCACTTT
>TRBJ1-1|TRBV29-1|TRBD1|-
CSVRGQQNTGAFF
TGCAGCGTCCGGGGACAGCAAAACACTGGAGCTTTCTTT
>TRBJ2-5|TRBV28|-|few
CASSFSARGFQETQYF
TGTGCCAGCAGTTTTTCGGCCAGGGGATTCCAAGAGACCCAGTACTTC
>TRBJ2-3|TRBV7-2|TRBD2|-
CASSSGGGTSGTDTQYF
TGTGCCAGCAGCTCTGGGGGGGGGACTAGCGGCACAGATACGCAGTATTTT
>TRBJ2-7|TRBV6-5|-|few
CASRLMRVGEQYF
TGTGCCAGCAGACTTATGAGGGTCGGGGAGCAGTACTTC
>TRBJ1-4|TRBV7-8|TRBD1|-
CASSSLTGATNEKLFF
TGTGCCAGCAGCTCCCTGACAGGGGCCACTAATGAAAAACTGTTTTTT
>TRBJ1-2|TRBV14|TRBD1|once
CASSRAQGASGYTF
TGTGCCAGCAGCCGGGCTCAGGGGGCTAGTGGCTACACCTTC
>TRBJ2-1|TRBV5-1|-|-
CASSLAGTDKQFF
TGCGCCAGCAGCTTGGCCGGGACCGACAAACAGTTCTTC
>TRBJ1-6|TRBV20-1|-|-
CSARETAGVSNSPLHF
TGCAGTGCTAGAGAAACCGCGGGGGTTTCTAATTCACCCCTCCACTTT
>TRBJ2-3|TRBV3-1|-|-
CASSQGTADTQYF
TGTGCCAGCAGCCAAGGGACAGCAGATACGCAGTATTTT